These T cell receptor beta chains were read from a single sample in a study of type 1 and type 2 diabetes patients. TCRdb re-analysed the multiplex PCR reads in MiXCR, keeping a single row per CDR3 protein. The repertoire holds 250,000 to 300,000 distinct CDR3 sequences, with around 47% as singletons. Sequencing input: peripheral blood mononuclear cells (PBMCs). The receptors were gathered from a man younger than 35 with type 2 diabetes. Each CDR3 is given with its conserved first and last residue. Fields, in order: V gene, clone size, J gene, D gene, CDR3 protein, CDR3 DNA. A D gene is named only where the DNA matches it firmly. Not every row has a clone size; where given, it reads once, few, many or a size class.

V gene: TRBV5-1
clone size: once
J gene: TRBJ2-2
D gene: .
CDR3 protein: CASRRRGRTPELFF
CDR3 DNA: TGCGCCAGCCGACGTCGAGGACGAACACCGGAGCTGTTTTTT

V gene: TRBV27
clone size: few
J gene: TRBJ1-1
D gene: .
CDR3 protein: CASSSSRRTEAFF
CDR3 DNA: TGTGCCAGCAGTTCGTCACGGCGGACTGAAGCTTTCTTT

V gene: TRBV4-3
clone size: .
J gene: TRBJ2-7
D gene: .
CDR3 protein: CASSQDTLQSSYEQYF
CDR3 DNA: TGCGCCAGCAGCCAAGATACCCTCCAGAGCTCCTACGAGCAGTACTTC

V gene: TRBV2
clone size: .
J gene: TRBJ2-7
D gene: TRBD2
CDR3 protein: CASKTSGSSYEQHF
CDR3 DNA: TGTGCCAGCAAGACTAGCGGGAGCTCCTACGAGCAGCACTTC

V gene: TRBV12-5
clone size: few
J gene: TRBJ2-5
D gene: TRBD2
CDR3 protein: CASGPSSGGVETQYF
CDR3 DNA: TGTGCTAGTGGTCCTTCTAGCGGGGGGGTAGAGACCCAGTACTTC

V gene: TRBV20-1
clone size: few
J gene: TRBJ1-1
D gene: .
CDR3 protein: CSARAGLTNTEAFF
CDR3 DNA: TGCAGTGCTAGAGCTGGACTGACGAACACTGAAGCTTTCTTT

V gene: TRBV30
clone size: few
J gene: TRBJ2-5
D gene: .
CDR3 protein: CAWIPRDQETQYF
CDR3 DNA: TGTGCCTGGATTCCGCGGGACCAAGAGACCCAGTACTTC

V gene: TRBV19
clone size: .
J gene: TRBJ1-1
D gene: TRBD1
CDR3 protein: CASSSPGQGQGTEAFF
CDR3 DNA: TGTGCCAGTAGCTCCCCAGGACAGGGGCAGGGGACTGAAGCTTTCTTT

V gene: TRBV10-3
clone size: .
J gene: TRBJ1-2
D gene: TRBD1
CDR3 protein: CAISDGTGAANYGYTF
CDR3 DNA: TGTGCCATCAGTGACGGGACAGGGGCTGCTAACTATGGCTACACCTTC

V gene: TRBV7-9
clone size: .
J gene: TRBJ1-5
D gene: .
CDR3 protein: CASSLDVTQPQHF
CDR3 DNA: TGTGCCAGCAGCTTAGATGTTACGCAGCCCCAGCATTTT

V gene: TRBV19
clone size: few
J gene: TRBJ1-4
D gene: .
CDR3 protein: CASSRLEKLFF
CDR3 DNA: TGTGCCAGTAGCCGACTCGAAAAACTGTTTTTT

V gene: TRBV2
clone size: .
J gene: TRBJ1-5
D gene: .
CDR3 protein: CASSDEGNQPQHF
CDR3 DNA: TGTGCCAGCAGTGATGAGGGTAATCAGCCCCAGCATTTT

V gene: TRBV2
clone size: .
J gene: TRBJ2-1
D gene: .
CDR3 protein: CASSFYSDSWSGNEQFF
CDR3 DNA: TGTGCCAGCAGTTTTTACTCGGACAGCTGGTCGGGCAATGAGCAGTTCTTC